What follows are 21 T cell receptor beta chains derived from one specimen sequenced in a study of monozygotic twins with inflammatory bowel disease. TCRdb reprocessed the 5' RACE reads; each CDR3 protein has one entry and no DNA is given. The listing contains tens of thousands of distinct CDR3 sequences. The sequencing input was blood. Receptor source: a human donor with ulcerative colitis or Crohn's disease, or a healthy co-twin of an affected twin (not recorded which).

The chain uses TRBV7-6 and TRBJ2-2; TCRdb's D call of TRBD1 is untestable without DNA. This CDR3 has 15 residues. CDR1 is SGHVS, CDR2 FNYEAQ, per germline. Here the CDR3 reads CASSSPAGLPGELFF.

This rearrangement joins TRBV14 to TRBJ1-1. Germline loops: CDR1 SGHDN, CDR2 FVKESK. This CDR3 is 13 amino acids long. This CDR3 reads CASSLHFGTEAFF.

The gene calls are TRBV5-1 and TRBJ2-3. Germline CDR1 reads SGHRS; CDR2 reads YFSETQ. This CDR3 contains 15 residues. CDR3 sequence reads: CASSLGSSSTDTQYF.

The chain combines TRBV11-2 with TRBJ2-3. CDR1 and CDR2 (germline): SGHAT, FQNNGV. The CDR3 runs to 14 residues. The CDR3: CASSLLRQADTQYF. Full variable domain (outside the CDR3, taken from reference TRBV11-2 and TRBJ2-3): EAGVAQSPRYKIIEKRQSVAFWCNPISGHATLYWYQQILGQGPKLLIQFQNNGVVDDSQLPKDRFSAERLKGVDSTLKIQPAKLEDSAVYLCASSLLRQADTQYFGPGTRLTVL.

The rearrangement joins TRBV5-1 to TRBJ1-2; lacking DNA, the TRBD1 call made by TCRdb goes unchecked. Germline-derived CDR1 and CDR2 are SGHRS and YFSETQ. The CDR3 length is 14 residues. This chain's CDR3 is CASSLSGRGDGYTF.

The rearrangement joins TRBV18 to TRBJ1-1; TCRdb returns TRBD1, unconfirmable since there is no DNA. Germline V gene sequence: CDR1 KGHSH, CDR2 LQKENI. The CDR3 has 12 residues. CDR3 protein: CASSPGQNEAFF.

The rearrangement links TRBV2 to TRBJ1-6; the D gene TCRdb calls, TRBD1, cannot be checked with no DNA. The CDR3 runs to 14 residues. In germline, CDR1 is SNHLY, CDR2 FYNNEI. This CDR3 is CASSADRGLSPLHF.

The chain is built from TRBV3-1 and TRBJ2-5; TCRdb calls TRBD2, which cannot be checked without DNA. Germline CDR1 reads LGHDT; CDR2 reads YNNKEL (reference sequence). CDR3 size: 15 residues. The CDR3 here is CASSQDGGATETQYF.

V is TRBV7-2 and J is TRBJ2-7; the TCRdb call, TRBD1, lacks DNA for checking. Germline CDR1 and CDR2: SGHTA and FQGNSA. The length of the CDR3 is 14 residues. The CDR3 sequence: CASSLEQGAYEQYF.

CDR3 in amino acids: CASSLDSPNQPQHF. The rearrangement joins TRBV5-1 to TRBJ1-5. The CDR3 consists of 14 residues. Germline CDR1 SGHRS, CDR2 YFSETQ.

CDR3: CASTRGRVGETQYF. The chain has TRBV12-3 or TRBV12-4 and TRBJ2-5; TCRdb designates TRBD1, a call that cannot be tested without DNA. This CDR3 is built from 14 residues.

This chain uses TRBV9 with TRBJ2-3. The CDR3 is 16 amino acids. Germline V gene lookup returns CDR1 SGDLS and CDR2 YYNGEE. The CDR3: CASSVAPITTTDTQYF.

The chain combines TRBV5-1 with TRBJ1-1. The CDR3 loop spans 17 amino acids. Looked up from germline, CDR1 is SGHRS and CDR2 is YFSETQ. CDR3 region: CASSLTGGATMNTEAFF.

This CDR3 is CASWRGRGEKLFF. The chain links TRBV18 to TRBJ1-4; the D call of TRBD1 rests on TCRdb alone, since no DNA is present to check it. In germline, CDR1 is KGHSH, CDR2 LQKENI. CDR3 length equals 13 residues.

The CDR3 spells CASSLRQINEQFF. The V gene is TRBV5-1, the J gene TRBJ2-1; the TRBD1 assignment by TCRdb is unverifiable without DNA. Germline lookup yields CDR1 SGHRS and CDR2 YFSETQ. The CDR3 spans 13 residues.

J is TRBJ1-2 and V is TRBV20-1; the D call of TRBD1 rests on TCRdb alone, since no DNA is present to check it. The CDR3 sequence is 12 residues long. Germline CDR1 is DFQATT and CDR2 is SNEGSKA (reference sequence). The CDR3 is CSAGHRVHGYTF.

This rearrangement joins TRBV20-1 to TRBJ2-7. Per the germline V gene, CDR1 is DFQATT and CDR2 is SNEGSKA (reference sequence). The CDR3 has 12 amino acids. The CDR3 is CSAGRNSYEQYF.

V usage is TRBV15 and J usage is TRBJ2-3; the TCRdb call, TRBD1, lacks DNA for checking. Per the germline V gene, CDR1 is LNHNV and CDR2 is YYDKDF (reference sequence). This CDR3 contains 17 residues. This CDR3 reads CATSRDSREILTDTQYF.

The genes are TRBV5-1 and TRBJ2-1; TCRdb gives TRBD2 as the D gene, but with no DNA this cannot be confirmed. The length of the CDR3 is 15 residues. Germline CDR1 is SGHRS and CDR2 is YFSETQ. The CDR3 region is CASSPTSGVEDEQFF.

The CDR3 loop is CASSFWVGRGAEAFF. This chain links TRBV5-4 with TRBJ1-1. Germline V gene data show CDR1 as SGHNT and CDR2 as YYREEE (reference sequence). There are 15 residues in the CDR3.

The CDR3 region is CASSLGRGEAFF. The chain has TRBV11-2 and TRBJ1-1; TCRdb names TRBD1, which stays unverified in the absence of DNA. Germline assignment: CDR1 SGHAT and CDR2 FQNNGV. The CDR3 extends over 12 amino acids.